These T cell receptor beta chains were read from a single sample in a study of control samples from healthy donors and cancer patients. The protocol was immunoSEQ multiplex PCR, while the TCRdb copy is restricted to in-frame clones and leaves out a portion. Altogether roughly 95,000 clones are present, approximately 86% being singletons, with the ten largest covering 13% to 15%. The material sequenced was blood. Receptors were obtained from a man between 25 and 39 years old in good health. CDR3s include the opening cysteine and the closing phenylalanine or tryptophan. The D gene is left open where the match is weak. Rows give clone size only sometimes, using once, few, many, or a class for an expanded clone.

j_gene | d_gene | v_gene | abundance | CDR3aa | CDR3nt
TRBJ1-5 | . | TRBV30 | . | CAWSNRNNQPQHF | TGTGCCTGGAGTAACAGAAACAATCAGCCCCAGCATTTT
TRBJ2-7 | . | TRBV6-6 | . | CASSYLGEEDEQYF | TGTGCCAGCAGTTACTTGGGGGAGGAAGACGAGCAGTACTTC
TRBJ1-2 | . | TRBV27 | once | CASRGGGRGYTF | TGTGCCAGCAGGGGCGGGGGGCGGGGCTACACCTTC
TRBJ1-5 | . | TRBV19 | . | CASSLQGLRNQPQHF | TGTGCCAGTAGTTTACAGGGATTACGCAATCAGCCCCAGCATTTT
TRBJ2-7 | . | TRBV6-4 | . | CASSAVIGPYEQYF | TGTGCCAGCAGTGCAGTCATTGGCCCCTACGAGCAGTACTTC
TRBJ1-2 | TRBD1 | TRBV30 | . | CARRTGGGYGYTF | TGTGCCCGTCGCACAGGGGGCGGCTATGGCTACACCTTC
TRBJ2-3 | . | TRBV29-1 | . | CSVRRGSTDTQYF | TGCAGCGTTCGACGCGGGAGCACAGATACGCAGTATTTT
TRBJ2-7 | . | TRBV9 | . | CASSEAGLPAYEQYF | TGTGCCAGCAGCGAGGCGGGCCTACCTGCCTACGAGCAGTACTTC
TRBJ2-5 | . | TRBV7-2 | . | CASSLVVPAIPGYQETQYF | TGTGCCAGCAGCTTAGTAGTGCCAGCGATCCCAGGGTACCAAGAGACCCAGTACTTC
TRBJ2-7 | . | TRBV28 | few | CASRGSLGAYEQYF | TGTGCCAGCAGGGGGAGTCTCGGCGCCTACGAGCAGTACTTC
TRBJ1-1 | . | TRBV2 | . | CASSVGEVTEAFF | TGTGCCAGCAGTGTTGGGGAGGTGACTGAAGCTTTCTTT
TRBJ1-6 | . | TRBV7-9 | . | CASTQGRGNSPLHF | TGTGCCAGTACACAGGGACGCGGTAATTCACCCCTCCACTTT
TRBJ1-1 | TRBD1 | TRBV19 | . | CASSRRQGSGTEAFF | TGTGCCAGTAGCAGGCGACAGGGCTCCGGCACTGAAGCTTTCTTT
TRBJ2-7 | TRBD2 | TRBV6-5 | . | CASSYNRGAYEQYF | TGTGCCAGCAGTTACAATCGGGGGGCCTACGAGCAGTACTTC
TRBJ1-6 | . | TRBV12-3/TRBV12-4 | . | CASSPINNSPLHF | TGTGCCAGCAGTCCCATCAATAATTCACCCCTCCACTTT
TRBJ1-1 | . | TRBV23-1 | . | CASSQSKGSTEAFF | TGCGCCAGCAGTCAATCCAAGGGGAGCACTGAAGCTTTCTTT
TRBJ1-3 | . | TRBV29-1 | . | CSVNTINSGNTIYF | TGCAGCGTAAATACCATAAACTCTGGAAACACCATATATTTT